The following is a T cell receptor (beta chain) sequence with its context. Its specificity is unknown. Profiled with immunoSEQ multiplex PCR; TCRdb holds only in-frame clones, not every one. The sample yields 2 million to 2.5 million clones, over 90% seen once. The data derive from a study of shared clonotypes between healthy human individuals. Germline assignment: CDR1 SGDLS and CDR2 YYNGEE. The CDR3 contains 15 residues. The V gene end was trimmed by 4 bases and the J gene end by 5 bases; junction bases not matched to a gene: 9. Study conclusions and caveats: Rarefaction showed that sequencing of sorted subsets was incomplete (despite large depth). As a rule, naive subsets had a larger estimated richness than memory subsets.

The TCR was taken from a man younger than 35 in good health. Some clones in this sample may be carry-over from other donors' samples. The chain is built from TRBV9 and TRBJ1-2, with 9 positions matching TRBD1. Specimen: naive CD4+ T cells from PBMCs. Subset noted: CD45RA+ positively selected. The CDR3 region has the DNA TGTGCCAGCAGCCACAGGGGGCGCGTACGATATGGCTACACCTTC. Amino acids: CASSHRGRVRYGYTF.